This T cell receptor beta chain comes out of a study of cytomegalovirus exposure and HLA in healthy donors. Study overall: Most genotyped donors, around four fifths of some 400, had Caucasian-associated genetic ancestry.

CDR1 and CDR2 from the germline V gene are SQVTM and ANQGSEA. This CDR3 has 13 residues. V lost 1 base, J lost 4 bases, and 2 bases stayed unmatched. Use of 60 Vbeta and 13 Jbeta primers characterized the PCR. Repertoires were generated with immunoSEQ multiplex PCR, while TCRdb's copy carries only in-frame clones and drops some. The sample lists 60,000 to 90,000 clones; about 70% were seen once. This sequence was found in a woman aged 45 to 65 in good health and CMV-seropositive. This sequence joins TRBV29-1 and TRBJ1-2, with TRBD1 matching 8 bases. The sample was PBMCs. This chain's CDR3 is CSVEGTGFYGYTF. In DNA, the CDR3 is TGCAGCGTTGAAGGGACAGGGTTCTATGGCTACACCTTC.